This is a list of T cell receptor beta chains from one sample in a study of blood T cell repertoires in COVID-19. Repertoires were generated with immunoSEQ multiplex PCR, while TCRdb's copy carries only in-frame clones and drops some. The table records 130,000 to 150,000 clones, about 90% of them present only once. The sample was peripheral blood. These receptors all stem from a human donor in a cohort sampled during active COVID-19. Both conserved end residues are part of each CDR3. Each record gives: clone size, V gene, D gene, J gene, CDR3 protein, CDR3 DNA. A D gene is named only where the DNA matches it firmly. Size values are once, few and many counts, or a class for expanded clones, and some rows have none.

size: -
V: TRBV24-1
D: -
J: TRBJ2-3
CDR3: CATSDAGADTQYF
DNA: TGTGCCACCAGTGATGCCGGTGCAGATACGCAGTATTTT

size: -
V: TRBV4-3
D: -
J: TRBJ2-3
CDR3: CASSQDSRVKQYF
DNA: TGCGCCAGCAGCCAAGATAGCAGAGTGAAACAGTATTTT

size: -
V: TRBV5-1
D: TRBD2
J: TRBJ2-5
CDR3: CASSSGLAGALETQYF
DNA: TGCGCCAGCAGCTCCGGACTAGCGGGGGCCTTAGAGACCCAGTACTTC

size: -
V: TRBV7-3
D: -
J: TRBJ1-1
CDR3: CASSFIISPTEAFF
DNA: TGTGCCAGCAGCTTCATTATTAGCCCCACTGAAGCTTTCTTT

size: -
V: TRBV28
D: -
J: TRBJ2-3
CDR3: CASRASTDTQYF
DNA: TGTGCCAGCAGGGCTAGCACAGATACGCAGTATTTT

size: -
V: TRBV3-1/TRBV3-2
D: -
J: TRBJ1-6
CDR3: CASSRTDSPLHF
DNA: TGTGCCAGCAGTCGGACTGATTCACCCCTCCACTTT

size: -
V: TRBV7-6
D: -
J: TRBJ1-3
CDR3: CASSLGRQVISGNTIYF
DNA: TGTGCCAGCAGCTTAGGGCGACAGGTCATCTCTGGAAACACCATATATTTT

size: -
V: TRBV28
D: TRBD1
J: TRBJ1-2
CDR3: CASTWGQKANYGYTF
DNA: TGTGCCAGCACCTGGGGACAGAAAGCTAACTATGGCTACACCTTC

size: -
V: TRBV11-2
D: -
J: TRBJ1-2
CDR3: CASSYGVNYGYTF
DNA: TGTGCCAGCAGCTACGGGGTCAACTATGGCTACACCTTC

size: -
V: TRBV28
D: TRBD2
J: TRBJ2-5
CDR3: CASSPFSGREETQYF
DNA: TGTGCCAGCAGTCCGTTTAGCGGGAGGGAGGAGACCCAGTACTTC

size: once
V: TRBV7-3
D: TRBD1
J: TRBJ2-5
CDR3: CASSFGQGDAETQYF
DNA: TGTGCCAGCAGCTTCGGACAGGGGGATGCAGAGACCCAGTACTTC

size: -
V: TRBV5-1
D: TRBD1
J: TRBJ2-7
CDR3: CASSLGLTGPDSYEQYF
DNA: TGCGCCAGCAGCTTGGGGTTGACAGGGCCGGACTCCTACGAGCAGTACTTC

size: -
V: TRBV7-2
D: TRBD2
J: TRBJ2-1
CDR3: CASSQTTSGGAGLF
DNA: TGTGCCAGCAGCCAAACGACCAGCGGGGGCGCGGGGCTCTTC

size: -
V: TRBV5-1
D: -
J: TRBJ1-2
CDR3: CASSLASGAPYGYTF
DNA: TGCGCCAGCAGCTTGGCCTCAGGGGCGCCCTATGGCTACACCTTC

size: -
V: TRBV10-3
D: TRBD1
J: TRBJ1-1
CDR3: CAIREGQLVSEAFF
DNA: TGTGCCATCAGGGAGGGACAGTTAGTGTCTGAAGCTTTCTTT

size: -
V: TRBV25-1
D: -
J: TRBJ2-7
CDR3: CASSVGQGEQYF
DNA: TGTGCCAGCAGTGTTGGGCAGGGAGAGCAGTACTTC

size: -
V: TRBV5-6
D: -
J: TRBJ1-2
CDR3: CASSLGENYGYTF
DNA: TGTGCCAGCAGCTTGGGGGAGAACTATGGCTACACCTTC

size: -
V: TRBV19
D: TRBD2
J: TRBJ2-3
CDR3: CASRSNGGTTDTQYF
DNA: TGTGCCAGTCGGTCCAACGGGGGGACCACAGATACGCAGTATTTT

size: -
V: TRBV7-9
D: -
J: TRBJ2-7
CDR3: CASSFGGAYEQYF
DNA: TGTGCCAGCAGCTTTGGCGGAGCCTACGAGCAGTACTTC

size: -
V: TRBV9
D: -
J: TRBJ2-1
CDR3: CASSVVAKSPGNEQFF
DNA: TGTGCCAGCAGCGTAGTGGCAAAATCCCCTGGCAATGAGCAGTTCTTC

size: -
V: TRBV5-4
D: TRBD1
J: TRBJ1-5
CDR3: CASSLMTGSRQPQHF
DNA: TGTGCCAGCAGCCTCATGACAGGGTCGAGGCAGCCCCAGCATTTT

size: once
V: TRBV5-5
D: -
J: TRBJ2-2
CDR3: CASTPGGFPGELFF
DNA: TGTGCCAGCACCCCTGGGGGGTTCCCCGGGGAGCTGTTTTTT

size: once
V: TRBV13
D: -
J: TRBJ1-6
CDR3: CASSSGTPFTTYNSPLHF
DNA: TGTGCCAGCAGCTCCGGGACACCCTTCACTACCTATAATTCACCCCTCCACTTT

size: -
V: TRBV18
D: TRBD2
J: TRBJ2-3
CDR3: CASSPQLSGGGDTQYF
DNA: TGTGCCAGCTCACCACAGCTTAGCGGGGGCGGAGATACGCAGTATTTT

size: -
V: TRBV4-2
D: -
J: TRBJ1-5
CDR3: CASSQDYGGYQPQHF
DNA: TGTGCCAGCAGCCAAGATTATGGAGGGTATCAGCCCCAGCATTTT

size: -
V: TRBV7-6
D: -
J: TRBJ2-2
CDR3: CASSLGVGTGELFF
DNA: TGTGCCAGCAGTCTGGGCGTCGGCACCGGGGAGCTGTTTTTT